This TCR beta chain was sequenced in a study of a mutant IDH1 vaccine in newly diagnosed glioma. Libraries were prepared by immunoSEQ multiplex PCR; TCRdb keeps only in-frame clonotypes and omits some of them. The sample has around 33,000 clones, about 87% seen once. This clone was seen more than once but under ten times. Its antigen remains unidentified. The time point is: week 47, end of study. Doses comprised 300 ug of mutant IDH1 20-mer peptide each, plus topical imiquimod. The ends were cut back, 3 bases at V and 0 bases at J, with 13 bases in the middle. CDR1 and CDR2 from the germline V gene are SGHDT and YYEEEE. The CDR3 has 16 amino acids.

This clonotype was sampled from a young woman with glioma. V gene TRBV5-6 combines with J gene TRBJ1-5; weak D call: TRBD1 (6 bases). Specimen: PBMCs, collected from a glioma patient whose treatment included an IDH1 peptide vaccine. For the CDR3, the DNA is TGTGCCAGCAGCTCCCGGACAGTTTATAGCAATCAGCCCCAGCATTTT. Residues: CASSSRTVYSNQPQHF.